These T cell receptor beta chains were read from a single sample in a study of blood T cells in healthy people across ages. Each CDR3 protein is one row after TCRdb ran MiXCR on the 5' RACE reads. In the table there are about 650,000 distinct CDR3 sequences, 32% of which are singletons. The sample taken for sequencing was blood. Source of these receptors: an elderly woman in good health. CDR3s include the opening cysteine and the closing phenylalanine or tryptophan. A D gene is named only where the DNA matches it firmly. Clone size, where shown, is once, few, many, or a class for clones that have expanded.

DNA: TGTGCCAGCAGCCCAACGGTTGGATTTGTCCATGGGCAGTTCTTC
CDR3: CASSPTVGFVHGQFF
D: NA
J: TRBJ2-1
length: 15
V: TRBV7-8
size: NA

DNA: TGTGCCAGCAGCCCGCCGGGGGTCACTGAAGCTTTCTTT
CDR3: CASSPPGVTEAFF
D: NA
J: TRBJ1-1
length: 13
V: TRBV5-5
size: many

DNA: TGCAGTGCTAGAGGATACTCCGACTACGAGCAGTACTTC
CDR3: CSARGYSDYEQYF
D: NA
J: TRBJ2-7
length: 13
V: TRBV20-1
size: many

DNA: TGTGCCAGCAGCTTATGGTCAGGAGATACGCAGTATTTT
CDR3: CASSLWSGDTQYF
D: NA
J: TRBJ2-3
length: 13
V: TRBV7-2
size: NA

DNA: TGCGCCAGCAGTGGGGGGGTTGCCGAGCAGTACTTC
CDR3: CASSGGVAEQYF
D: NA
J: TRBJ2-7
length: 12
V: TRBV10-2
size: NA

DNA: TGTGCCAGCAACTTAAACTCTTACAGGGGAAAGAACACTGAAGCTTTCTTT
CDR3: CASNLNSYRGKNTEAFF
D: TRBD1
J: TRBJ1-1
length: 17
V: TRBV7-2
size: NA

DNA: TGTGCCAGCAGTTTAGACAGATCTAACTATGGCTACACCTTC
CDR3: CASSLDRSNYGYTF
D: NA
J: TRBJ1-2
length: 14
V: TRBV12-3/TRBV12-4
size: many

DNA: TGTGCCAGCAGTTTAGGATGGAGACACTCTTGGCGGAATTCACCCCTCCACTTT
CDR3: CASSLGWRHSWRNSPLHF
D: NA
J: TRBJ1-6
length: 18
V: TRBV28
size: few

DNA: TGCGCCAGCAGCCCGACCTCCTCGGATACGCAGTATTTT
CDR3: CASSPTSSDTQYF
D: NA
J: TRBJ2-3
length: 13
V: TRBV5-1
size: NA

DNA: TGTGCCAGCAGTCCCCAGGGCTCGGGCAATCAGCCCCAGCATTTT
CDR3: CASSPQGSGNQPQHF
D: NA
J: TRBJ1-5
length: 15
V: TRBV12-3/TRBV12-4
size: many

DNA: TGTGCCAGCAGCTTAGCTGAAACTTCCTTCGAGCAGTACTTC
CDR3: CASSLAETSFEQYF
D: NA
J: TRBJ2-7
length: 14
V: TRBV7-9
size: few

DNA: TGCAGTGCTGTACCCCCGGGACTAGCGGGGTACAATGAGCAGTACTTC
CDR3: CSAVPPGLAGYNEQYF
D: TRBD2
J: TRBJ2-5
length: 16
V: TRBV20-1
size: once

DNA: TGTGCCACCAGTGATTCGACACCCACCTACGAGCAGTACTTC
CDR3: CATSDSTPTYEQYF
D: NA
J: TRBJ2-7
length: 14
V: TRBV24-1
size: NA

DNA: TGTGCCAGCAGCTTAGTTACGGGCGGCTACACTGAAGCTTTCTTT
CDR3: CASSLVTGGYTEAFF
D: NA
J: TRBJ1-1
length: 15
V: TRBV7-8
size: NA

DNA: TGTGCCAGCAGTGAATTTGGTAGCAATCAGCCCCAGCATTTT
CDR3: CASSEFGSNQPQHF
D: NA
J: TRBJ1-5
length: 14
V: TRBV25-1
size: many

DNA: TGTGCCAGCAGCTTATCCAGGGGGAGTAGCTCCTACAATGAGCAGTTCTTC
CDR3: CASSLSRGSSSYNEQFF
D: TRBD1
J: TRBJ2-1
length: 17
V: TRBV5-4
size: many

DNA: TGTGCCTGGGGAACAGGCTTCGGGGCCTACGAGCAGTACTTC
CDR3: CAWGTGFGAYEQYF
D: NA
J: TRBJ2-7
length: 14
V: TRBV30
size: many

DNA: TGTGCCAGCATCGGATTAGCGGGGACGGGAGATACGCAGTATTTT
CDR3: CASIGLAGTGDTQYF
D: TRBD2
J: TRBJ2-3
length: 15
V: TRBV25-1
size: many

DNA: TGTGCCAGCAGTCCCTTGGAAGGGGCGGATCAGCCCCAGCATTTT
CDR3: CASSPLEGADQPQHF
D: NA
J: TRBJ1-5
length: 15
V: TRBV12-3/TRBV12-4
size: NA

DNA: TGCAGTGCCGAGAGTAGGCTAGCGGGGGGTTACAATGAGCAGTTCTTC
CDR3: CSAESRLAGGYNEQFF
D: TRBD2
J: TRBJ2-1
length: 16
V: TRBV20-1
size: many

DNA: TGTGCCAGCAGCTTAATTGGCAGGGGGCTTGCAACTAATGAAAAACTGTTTTTT
CDR3: CASSLIGRGLATNEKLFF
D: TRBD1
J: TRBJ1-4
length: 18
V: TRBV28
size: NA

DNA: TGCGCCAGCAGCGCTCGGACAGGGGGTAACTATGGCTACACCTTC
CDR3: CASSARTGGNYGYTF
D: TRBD1
J: TRBJ1-2
length: 15
V: TRBV5-1
size: many

DNA: TGTGCCAGCAGCCTCCCGACAGGGGGCCAGGAGACCCAGTACTTC
CDR3: CASSLPTGGQETQYF
D: TRBD1
J: TRBJ2-5
length: 15
V: TRBV7-9
size: NA

DNA: TGTGCCAGCAGCGATGACGCTGGACTATTAGGCGAGCAGTACTTC
CDR3: CASSDDAGLLGEQYF
D: NA
J: TRBJ2-7
length: 15
V: TRBV13
size: once

DNA: TGCAGTGCTAGTGACGCTGTTCGGTATGACTATGGCTACACCTTC
CDR3: CSASDAVRYDYGYTF
D: NA
J: TRBJ1-2
length: 15
V: TRBV20-1
size: many

DNA: TGCGCCAGCAGCTTCGGGACAGGGGTGACCTACGAGCAGTACTTC
CDR3: CASSFGTGVTYEQYF
D: TRBD1
J: TRBJ2-7
length: 15
V: TRBV5-1
size: many

DNA: TGTGCCATCAGTGAGAGAGATACGCAGTATTTT
CDR3: CAISERDTQYF
D: NA
J: TRBJ2-3
length: 11
V: TRBV10-3
size: many

DNA: TGTGCCAGCAGTCCAGAGGGCAAATATAGCAATCAGCCCCAGCATTTT
CDR3: CASSPEGKYSNQPQHF
D: NA
J: TRBJ1-5
length: 16
V: TRBV6-5
size: many

DNA: TGTGCCACCAGCCCAGCAGGAAGGGGGGACACCGGGGAGCTGTTTTTT
CDR3: CATSPAGRGDTGELFF
D: NA
J: TRBJ2-2
length: 16
V: TRBV15
size: NA